This TCR beta chain was sequenced in a study of T cells in Graves' hyperthyroidism and ophthalmopathy (dated by TCRdb to 2018 to 2020). Study-level background: Peripheral blood samples were taken at initial diagnosis, before any treatment was given. For training and testing, the approximately 92 patients in the discovery cohort were randomly divided in a 7:3 ratio. After sampling, hyperthyroidism patients received methimazole starting at 30 mg daily, and ophthalmopathy patients received high-dose intravenous methylprednisolone. Thyroid tissue and blood T-cell repertoires from six Graves' hyperthyroidism patients were also compared in the study. Prospective prediction of ophthalmopathy was tested in an independent validation cohort of fewer than 20 hyperthyroidism patients and approximately 17 patients who later progressed to ophthalmopathy. The paper reports TCR Vbeta CDR3 sequencing of some 140 peripheral blood samples: fewer than 50 ophthalmopathy, about 75 hyperthyroidism and around 17 progressor patients. To identify TCR V-J signatures that set the groups apart, the researchers used a discovery cohort of 100 patients, made up of 40 to 45 with Graves' ophthalmopathy and around 58 with stable Graves' hyperthyroidism.

Stable Graves' hyperthyroidism was defined as the absence of progression to ophthalmopathy over 18 months of follow-up. Hyperthyroidism patients were newly diagnosed, had a disease duration of under 2 months, and were aged 18 to 65 years. Any patient with an uncontrolled infection, another autoimmune disease, pregnancy or lactation was excluded. Clinical symptoms, serum thyroxine and TRAb, thyroid ultrasound, and orbital computed tomography formed the basis for the diagnoses. Ficoll-Paque density gradient centrifugation was used to isolate PBMCs from about 9.4 ml of fresh peripheral blood. Total RNA was extracted with Trizol reagent, and quality was checked on an Agilent 2100 Bioanalyzer. This clonotype has at least ten counts. Its antigen is not yet known. The record has no base qualities; no much larger clone is one base away. TCR beta CDR3 regions were amplified from RNA transcripts. For the first round of RT-PCR on the TCR CDR3, the HTBI primer set was used together with the Qiagen OneStep RT-PCR kit. The libraries were constructed in a second round of multiplex PCR and then size-selected and purified. The libraries were sequenced on an Illumina HiSeq2000 using paired-end 100 bp reads. As for the original processing: SOAPnuke was used to process the raw data, throwing out any read that contained adapters or uncalled bases, had a mean Phred below 15, or lacked an exact constant-primer or identifier match. High-quality paired reads were merged using COPE v1.2.5, and each unique nucleotide sequence was defined as a clonotype. MiTCR v1.1 was used to align the clonotypes against IMGT TRBV, TRBD and TRBJ reference segments. The analysis was restricted to V-J combinations with a frequency above 0.0001, which together covered over 99% of the repertoires. A TCS score was defined as the ratio of F50 (clonal expansion) to E x V (chaos), with BLOSUM62-based TCRdist applied between CDR3 peptides within each V-J. Welch's t-statistics and random forest reduced 500 to 550 V-J features to fewer than 15, which were used in a naive Bayes classifier (R e1071). The public reads were run again by TCRdb, first through fastp at Q25 and then through MiXCR, and only productive beta chains were kept. Each CDR3 protein gets just one entry, which takes the most common genes and DNA from the rows behind it. These V and J calls derive from TCRdb rather than the authors' analysis. The table for this sample lists around 300,000 distinct CDR3 sequences; approximately 15% of them were counted only once. Jointly, the top ten make up 6.5% to 10% of the sample.

Broad study findings and their caveats: No statistical method was used to fix the sample size in advance, and group allocation was not hidden from the investigators. Most expanded thyroid clonotypes (frequency above 0.001) were also found in blood, which suggests that blood repertoires may mirror thyroid immune responses. Ophthalmopathy was separated from stable hyperthyroidism by a 13 V-J signature model, with about 86% sensitivity and about 81% specificity obtained in cross-validation and 80%/75% obtained in testing. In validation, progression to ophthalmopathy was predicted by the model with almost 71% sensitivity and 72% to 85% specificity, a median of 6.5 months before onset.

Trimming takes 0 bases off V and 6 bases off J; junction bases not matched to a gene: 7. CDR1 is given as DFQATT and CDR2 as SNEGSKA, both from the germline V gene (reference sequence). Reading from cysteine to phenylalanine, the CDR3 counts 16 amino acids. The retained sequence is limited to the CDR3, 48 bases, with the frame set at the first base. Recombination connected TRBV20-1 to TRBJ2-3; the central 12 bases match TRBD2. This TCR was recovered from a woman aged 40 to 49 with Graves' hyperthyroidism. Specimen: blood. Here the CDR3 is given as CSARDILAGGSDTQYF. At the DNA level, the sequence is TGCAGTGCTAGAGACATACTAGCGGGAGGATCCGATACGCAGTATTTT.